This T cell receptor beta chain was identified in a study of blood T cells in healthy people across ages. Whole-study results and caveats: More naive CD4+ cells and higher diversity marked long-lived donors relative to aged donors.

The second PCR ran about 6 to 12 cycles with a sample-barcoded 5' primer and J-beta primers. A tag from a template-switch adaptor with 12 random nucleotides marked each cDNA molecule. Each CDR3 protein is one row after TCRdb ran MiXCR on the 5' RACE reads. There are about 2 million distinct CDR3 sequences in the sample; around 50% occur only once, and around 2.1% lies in the top ten. V lost 3 bases and J lost 0, with 16 bases in between. The length of the CDR3 is 16 residues. Germline assignment: CDR1 DFQATT and CDR2 SNEGSKA (reference sequence). A note on this clonotype: Its antigen is as yet unknown.

The chain carries TRBV20-1 and TRBJ2-3; no definite D call. The clonotype comes from a woman in her thirties or forties in good health. The specimen sequenced was blood. CDR3 DNA sequence: TGCAGTGCTAGTGACTTTCGGGCAGAAAGCACAGATACGCAGTATTTT. Translation: CSASDFRAESTDTQYF.